Listed here is a single T cell receptor (beta chain). Its target is unknown. Scientists made TCR beta libraries using quantitative 5'-RACE with molecular barcodes. In TCRdb, the 5' RACE reads were re-called with MiXCR into one record per CDR3 protein. Of approximately 250,000 distinct CDR3 sequences listed, more than 25% were seen once; the top ten hold approximately 4%. The CDR3 totals 14 residues. J lost 6 bases, V lost 4 bases, and 7 bases had no gene match. The germline V gene has CDR1 SGHRS and CDR2 YFSETQ. This entry comes from a study of CD8 T cells in ankylosing spondylitis. Study results and limitations: Seemingly distinctive of ankylosing spondylitis blood was a TCR beta motif formed by eight highly homologous variants. In ankylosing spondylitis patients, matched synovial fluid reportedly showed significant enrichment of disease-linked clones.

The V and J genes are TRBV5-1 and TRBJ2-4, with TRBD1 identical over 7 bases. Sample: blood, either unsorted or a sorted T cell fraction (not recorded which). The source is a male donor with ankylosing spondylitis or in good health (not recorded which). The CDR3 DNA is TGCGCCAGCAGCCAAGGGACAGATAGAAACATTCAGTACTTC. Translated, it gives CASSQGTDRNIQYF.